One and the same sample provided the 26 T cell receptor beta chains below, sequenced in a study of blood T cell repertoires in COVID-19. Clones were read by immunoSEQ multiplex PCR, and TCRdb kept only the in-frame ones, dropping some. The data contain about 310,000 clones, approximately 88% of them singletons. The sample consisted of PBMCs or T cells enriched from blood (not recorded which). All receptors come from a woman under 30 who had recovered from COVID-19.

This clone was counted a few times. The gene calls are TRBV2 and TRBJ1-6; TRBD1 matches 8 bases. The CDR3 runs to 16 residues. The junction had 7 bases not matched to a gene; V was cut back by 2 bases and J by 7 bases. CDR1 and CDR2 (germline): SNHLY, FYNNEI. The CDR3 region is CASSEQQGGTNSPLHF. CDR3 bases: TGTGCCAGCAGTGAACAACAGGGGGGCACCAATTCACCCCTCCACTTT.

A word on this clone: An end of the junction differs from the germline gene, which may be a read error. For the CDR3, the DNA is TGTGCCAGTAGAATAGAAACAACAGGGAGAACTGAAGCTTTCTTT. Its translation is CASRIETTGRTEAFF. The V and J genes are TRBV19 and TRBJ1-1; maybe TRBD1 (6 bases). Germline CDR1 LNHDA, CDR2 SQIVND (reference sequence). The CDR3 totals 15 residues.

This clone was observed a few times. The chain recombines TRBV7-2 with TRBJ1-3; tentative D call: TRBD1 (6 bases). CDR1 SGHTA and CDR2 FQGNSA come from the germline V gene. Trimming removed 2 bases at V and 0 bases at J, with 8 bases between. The CDR3 sequence is 15 residues long. The CDR3 loop is CASSLWDNSGNTIYF. CDR3 coding DNA: TGTGCCAGCAGCTTATGGGACAACTCTGGAAACACCATATATTTT.

This clone was observed a few times. CDR3 in DNA: TGTGCCAGCAGCTCGTCCTGGAGTAACACCGGGGAGCTGTTTTTT. This encodes CASSSSWSNTGELFF. The chain has TRBV5-4 and TRBJ2-2; D uncertain. Per the germline V gene, CDR1 is SGHNT and CDR2 is YYREEE (reference sequence). Between the trimmed V and J ends, which lost 3 bases and 2 bases, there was a span of 11 bases. CDR3 size: 15 residues.

This chain uses TRBV5-4 with TRBJ2-3; 9 bases match TRBD2. J gave up 1 base and V 0 bases, and 6 bases lay outside the gene matches. The CDR3 has 17 amino acids. The germline CDR1 and CDR2 sequences are SGHNT and YYREEE (reference sequence). CDR3 loop: CASSLVGRLAGTDTQYF. The CDR3, as DNA: TGTGCCAGCAGCTTGGTTGGTAGACTAGCGGGCACAGATACGCAGTATTTT.

V usage is TRBV7-2 and J usage is TRBJ2-5, with TRBD2 matching over 10 bases. Trimming cost V 0 bases and J 2 bases; bases outside gene matches: 12. CDR1 SGHTA and CDR2 FQGNSA come from the germline V gene. This CDR3 contains 19 residues. The CDR3 here is CASSLARTSGQIPQETQYF. The CDR3, as DNA: TGTGCCAGCAGCTTAGCGCGGACTAGCGGCCAGATACCACAAGAGACCCAGTACTTC.

This chain links TRBV29-1 with TRBJ2-1; 7 bases fit TRBD1. Germline V gene data show CDR1 as SQVTM and CDR2 as ANQGSEA. CDR3 length: 14 residues. J gave up 1 base and V 3 bases, and 3 bases lay outside the gene matches. CDR3 residues: CSVDSRGSYNEQFF. The CDR3 DNA reads as TGCAGCGTTGATTCCAGGGGGTCCTACAATGAGCAGTTCTTC.

V usage is TRBV15 and J usage is TRBJ1-5; D remains unclear. CDR1 is LNHNV and CDR2 is YYDKDF in the germline V gene (reference sequence). This CDR3 has 17 amino acids. V was trimmed by 4 bases and J by 2 bases, leaving 18 bases between them. CDR3 nucleotides: TGTGCCACCAGCAACGGCGAGGCTCGGGGTGGCAATCAGCCCCAGCATTTT. It yields the protein CATSNGEARGGNQPQHF. Full variable domain (remainder filled in from reference TRBV15 and TRBJ1-5): DAMVIQNPRYQVTQFGKPVTLSCSQTLNHNVMYWYQQKSSQAPKLLFHYYDKDFNNEADTPDNFQSRRPNTSFCFLDIRSPGLGDTAMYLCATSNGEARGGNQPQHFGDGTRLSIL.

The J gene is TRBJ1-2, the V gene TRBV5-1; 8 bases are shared with TRBD1. Germline values: CDR1 SGHRS, CDR2 YFSETQ. Trimming cost V 4 bases and J 8 bases; bases outside gene matches: 7. This CDR3 spans 13 amino acids. CDR3 protein: CASSVSTGEGYTF. In DNA form, the CDR3 reads TGCGCCAGCAGCGTATCGACAGGGGAGGGCTACACCTTC.

This clone was observed once. The V call is TRBV7-2, the J call TRBJ2-7; TRBD2 matches at 9 bases. CDR1 and CDR2 from the germline V gene are SGHTA and FQGNSA. This CDR3 has 14 residues. Germline trimming cut 5 bases from V and 4 bases from J; bases unmatched to any gene: 6. CDR3 residues: CASSRGGGLYEQYF. CDR3 DNA: TGTGCCAGCAGCCGCGGGGGGGGGCTGTACGAGCAGTACTTC.

V is TRBV4-2 and J is TRBJ1-2; perhaps TRBD1 as D (5 bases). Germline V lookup: CDR1 LGHNA, CDR2 YNFKEQ. V lost 0 bases, J lost 4 bases, and 12 bases lay in between. This CDR3 contains 15 residues. DNA of the CDR3: TGTGCCAGCAGCCAAGATCTTGGGCAGGGCTATGGCTACACCTTC. Encoded protein: CASSQDLGQGYGYTF.

The rearrangement joins TRBV9 to TRBJ1-2, with D perhaps matching TRBD1 (5 bases). The CDR3 is made up of 15 amino acids. V lost 3 bases to trimming and J lost 7 bases, with 19 bases between them. The V gene's germline CDR1 is SGDLS and CDR2 YYNGEE. This CDR3 is CASSDHARGGGGYTF. In DNA form, the CDR3 reads TGTGCCAGCAGCGATCACGCTAGGGGTGGTGGTGGCTACACCTTC.

This rearrangement joins TRBV6-2 or TRBV6-3 to TRBJ2-6; 7 bases are a match to TRBD1. V was clipped by 4 bases and J by 0 bases; unmatched bases: 6. Germline V gene data show CDR1 as MNHEY and CDR2 as SVGEGT. The CDR3 is 17 residues long. CDR3 in amino acids: CASSSRGQYSGANVLTF. The CDR3 region has the DNA TGTGCCAGCAGTTCCCGGGGACAGTACTCTGGGGCCAACGTCCTGACTTTC.

The count of this clone is one. CDR3 coding DNA: TGTGCCAGCAGTTTAGCAGGGGGAGGAAACACCATATATTTT. Translation: CASSLAGGGNTIYF. The chain couples TRBV27 to TRBJ1-3, with TRBD1 identical over 7 bases. The trim removed 2 bases at V and 4 bases at J, leaving 2 bases unmatched. The CDR3 runs to 14 residues. Germline loops: CDR1 MNHEY, CDR2 SMNVEV (reference sequence).

The chain combines TRBV28 with TRBJ2-7; TRBD1 matches at 11 bases. V lost 5 bases to trimming and J lost 3 bases; unmatched junction nucleotides: 6. Germline CDR1 and CDR2: MDHEN and SYDVKM. CDR3 length: 15 residues. This CDR3 is CASSPHGTGGYEQYF. In DNA, the CDR3 is TGTGCCAGCAGTCCTCACGGGACAGGGGGCTACGAGCAGTACTTC. Complete variable domain (other parts from reference TRBV28 and TRBJ2-7): DVKVTQSSRYLVKRTGEKVFLECVQDMDHENMFWYRQDPGLGLRLIYFSYDVKMKEKGDIPEGYSVSREKKERFSLILESASTNQTSMYLCASSPHGTGGYEQYFGPGTRLTVT.

The chain has TRBV6-5 and TRBJ2-7, with 12 bases identical to TRBD2. From germline, CDR1 is MNHEY and CDR2 SVGAGI. V shed 9 bases, J shed 4 bases, and the junction held 4 bases outside the gene matches. CDR3 length equals 13 residues. CDR3 region: CASGLAGKYEQYF. For the CDR3, the DNA is TGTGCCAGTGGACTAGCGGGGAAGTACGAGCAGTACTTC.

V and J are TRBV19 and TRBJ2-4, with TRBD1 matching over 7 bases. V shed 2 bases, J shed 6 bases, and the junction held 7 bases outside the gene matches. The CDR3 is 15 amino acids. CDR1 is LNHDA and CDR2 is SQIVND in the germline V gene (reference sequence). The CDR3 DNA sequence: TGTGCCAGTAGTATACTCGACAGGGAAAGAAACATTCAGTACTTC. Its protein is CASSILDRERNIQYF.

This clone has more than one count but fewer than ten. The chain combines TRBV6-5 with TRBJ1-5; no clear D gene. Trimming stripped 8 bases from V and 3 bases from J, with 14 bases between. CDR3 length: 14 amino acids. The germline V gene has CDR1 MNHEY and CDR2 SVGAGI. CDR3 in DNA: TGTGCCAGCGGTAGCGGGATTTACAATCAGCCCCAGCATTTT. It codes for CASGSGIYNQPQHF.

This clone was observed a few times. J is TRBJ1-1 and V is TRBV6-2 or TRBV6-3; possibly TRBD1 for D (6 bases). The V end lost 5 bases, the J end lost 0 bases, and 10 bases lay between the germline ends. Germline CDR1 reads MNHEY; CDR2 reads SVGEGT. CDR3 length: 14 amino acids. CDR3 loop: CASSRTAMNTEAFF. For the CDR3, the DNA is TGTGCCAGCAGTCGGACAGCAATGAACACTGAAGCTTTCTTT.

This chain links TRBV7-9 with TRBJ2-3; 8 bases align to TRBD2. The trim removed 8 bases at V and 5 bases at J, leaving 18 bases unmatched. The CDR3 is made up of 17 amino acids. CDR1 is SEHNR and CDR2 is FQNEAQ in the germline V gene (reference sequence). The CDR3 here is CASLSKLGLASRDTQYF. CDR3 DNA: TGTGCCAGCTTATCTAAGCTCGGACTAGCTTCGAGAGATACGCAGTATTTT.

The chain carries TRBV7-6 and TRBJ1-1, with TRBD1 as a possible D gene (6 bases). The germline V gene has CDR1 SGHVS and CDR2 FNYEAQ. The CDR3 loop spans 15 amino acids. V lost 0 bases and J 3 bases, leaving 11 bases between the germline ends. This chain's CDR3 is CASSLAGEGDTEAFF. In nucleotides, the CDR3 is TGTGCCAGCAGCTTAGCGGGTGAGGGGGACACTGAAGCTTTCTTT. Complete variable domain (other parts from reference TRBV7-6 and TRBJ1-1): GAGVSQSPRYKVTKRGQDVALRCDPISGHVSLYWYRQALGQGPEFLTYFNYEAQQDKSGLPNDRFSAERPEGSISTLTIQRTEQRDSAMYRCASSLAGEGDTEAFFGQGTRLTVV.

The chain joins TRBV29-1 to TRBJ2-2; 7 bases line up with TRBD1. CDR1 and CDR2 (germline): SQVTM, ANQGSEA. With V trimmed by 0 bases and J by 6 bases, 10 bases remained unmatched. This CDR3 comprises 16 residues. CDR3: CSVEDLRGTVPGELFF. CDR3 in DNA: TGCAGCGTTGAAGATCTTAGGGGGACAGTTCCCGGGGAGCTGTTTTTT.

Note on this clone: Germline and junction disagree at one end, which may indicate a read error. This CDR3 is CASSYSGTVSNNGYTF. CDR3 nucleotide sequence: TGTGCCAGCAGTTACTCCGGTACAGTGAGTAACAATGGCTACACCTTC. The chain is built from TRBV6-5 and TRBJ1-2; no clear D gene. Germline V gene lookup returns CDR1 MNHEY and CDR2 SVGAGI. The CDR3 length is 16 residues.

This chain connects TRBV19 to TRBJ1-2; a possible D gene is TRBD1 (5 bases). This CDR3 has 14 amino acids. From germline, CDR1 is LNHDA and CDR2 SQIVND (reference sequence). Trimming stripped 4 bases from V and 8 bases from J, with 17 bases between. The CDR3 is CASSRGTHRGGYTF. CDR3 nucleotide sequence: TGTGCCAGTAGTAGAGGGACTCACCGCGGAGGCTACACCTTC.

The CDR3 reads CASSLGQLNTEAFF. The CDR3 DNA reads as TGTGCCAGCAGTCTTGGACAGCTGAACACTGAAGCTTTCTTT. The rearrangement joins TRBV6-2 or TRBV6-3 to TRBJ1-1; possible D gene TRBD1, 6 bases. Trimming removed 5 bases from V and 0 bases from J, with 10 bases in between. Germline loops: CDR1 MNHEY, CDR2 SVGEGT. The CDR3 is 14 amino acids.

The chain has TRBV11-2 and TRBJ1-1; D not resolved. The length of the CDR3 is 15 residues. Per the germline V gene, CDR1 is SGHAT and CDR2 is FQNNGV. Trimming cost V 5 bases and J 0 bases, with 13 bases left between them. In nucleotides, the CDR3 is TGTGCCAGCAGCGCAGCCGGGAGCATGAACACTGAAGCTTTCTTT. Protein product: CASSAAGSMNTEAFF.